The 22 T cell receptor beta chains listed next were all sequenced from one sample in a study of blood T cell repertoires in COVID-19. The method was immunoSEQ multiplex PCR; TCRdb's version includes in-frame clones alone and lacks a portion of them. The sample has around 63,000 clones, 80% seen once. Sequencing was carried out using peripheral blood. The receptors were sampled from a man aged 60-69 years with acute or convalescent COVID-19.

This chain joins TRBV9 and TRBJ2-2, with 7 bases aligning to TRBD1. The CDR3 is 15 residues long. Trimming cost V 2 bases and J 4 bases; bases outside gene matches: 5. Germline lookup yields CDR1 SGDLS and CDR2 YYNGEE. The CDR3 loop reads CASSVDRAGTGELFF. The CDR3, as DNA: TGTGCCAGCAGCGTCGACAGGGCGGGCACCGGGGAGCTGTTTTTT.

The V gene is TRBV3-1 (or the pseudogene TRBV3-2), the J gene TRBJ2-3, with TRBD2 identical over 8 bases. Germline V CDR1 and CDR2: LGHDT, YNNKEL (reference sequence). V was clipped by 0 bases and J by 6 bases; unmatched bases: 5. CDR3 length equals 15 residues. Here the CDR3 DNA reads TGTGCCAGCAGCCAAGAGGGGCGGGGGGTCGATACGCAGTATTTT. It codes for CASSQEGRGVDTQYF.

This clone was counted once. The CDR3 region is CASTSTDTQYF. The CDR3 coding sequence is TGTGCCAGCACTAGCACAGATACGCAGTATTTT. The chain combines TRBV27 with TRBJ2-3; D call uncertain. Germline V gene sequence: CDR1 MNHEY, CDR2 SMNVEV (reference sequence). The CDR3 extends over 11 amino acids. V lost 7 bases and J 0 bases, leaving 2 bases between the germline ends.

This chain joins TRBV7-3 and TRBJ2-4, with TRBD2 identical over 8 bases. The CDR3 extends over 13 amino acids. Germline lookup yields CDR1 SGHTA and CDR2 FQGTGA. V trimming: 4 bases; J trimming: 11 bases; junction bases outside the gene matches: 7. CDR3 protein: CASSWAREGLQYF. CDR3 coding DNA: TGTGCCAGCAGCTGGGCCCGGGAGGGGCTTCAGTACTTC.

CDR3 sequence: CASSTGQFTTDTQYF. CDR3 sequence (DNA): TGTGCCAGCAGCACGGGACAGTTTACCACAGATACGCAGTATTTT. This chain uses TRBV5-6 with TRBJ2-3, with TRBD1 matching 7 bases. This CDR3 is 15 amino acids long. V lost 4 bases to trimming and J lost 2 bases; unmatched junction nucleotides: 7. Germline CDR1 SGHDT, CDR2 YYEEEE. Full variable domain (outside the CDR3, taken from reference TRBV5-6 and TRBJ2-3): DAGVTQSPTHLIKTRGQQVTLRCSPKSGHDTVSWYQQALGQGPQFIFQYYEEEERQRGNFPDRFSGHQFPNYSSELNVNALLLGDSALYLCASSTGQFTTDTQYFGPGTRLTVL.

CDR3 sequence (DNA): TGTGCCAGCAGCCAAGAACAGCGGACCACAGATACGCAGTATTTT. Translated, it gives CASSQEQRTTDTQYF. The chain combines TRBV4-2 with TRBJ2-3, with TRBD2 as a possible D gene (5 bases). The length of the CDR3 is 15 residues. V was clipped by 0 bases and J by 2 bases, with 9 bases between them. The germline V gene encodes CDR1 LGHNA and CDR2 YNFKEQ.

This chain links TRBV3-1 (or the pseudogene TRBV3-2) with TRBJ2-7; a weak D match, TRBD2 (6 bases). V was trimmed by 4 bases and J by 1 base, leaving 17 bases between them. Germline lookup yields CDR1 LGHDT and CDR2 YNNKEL (reference sequence). The CDR3 runs to 16 residues. Written as DNA, the CDR3 is TGTGCCAGCAGCCTAATGCCGGGACTTGGTTCCTACGAGCAGTACTTC. It is translated as CASSLMPGLGSYEQYF.

The chain is built from TRBV30 and TRBJ2-7, with D maybe TRBD1 (6 bases). CDR1 and CDR2 (germline): GTSNPN, SVGIG (reference sequence). The V gene lost 6 bases and the J gene lost 4 bases, with 19 bases spanning the gap. The CDR3 sequence is 14 residues long. As DNA, the CDR3 is TGTGCCTGTCCTGACAGGCTTCGGCCATACGAGCAGTACTTC. Protein product: CACPDRLRPYEQYF. Full variable domain (outside the CDR3, taken from reference TRBV30 and TRBJ2-7): SQTIHQWPATLVQPVGSPLSLECTVEGTSNPNLYWYRQAAGRGLQLLFYSVGIGQISSEVPQNLSASRPQDRQFILSSKKLLLSDSGFYLCACPDRLRPYEQYFGPGTRLTVT.

The chain recombines TRBV3-1 (or the pseudogene TRBV3-2) with TRBJ1-4; 8 nucleotides match TRBD1. The V and J ends lost 4 bases and 2 bases, in that order; junction bases with no gene match: 6. Germline loops: CDR1 LGHDT, CDR2 YNNKEL (reference sequence). CDR3 length: 16 amino acids. CDR3: CASSPGRGHTNEKLFF. The DNA of the CDR3 is TGTGCCAGCAGCCCTGGCAGGGGGCACACTAATGAAAAACTGTTTTTT.

V is TRBV28 and J is TRBJ2-1; the D gene is possibly TRBD1 (5 bases). V was pared by 7 bases and J by 9 bases, with 16 bases between. Per the germline V gene, CDR1 is MDHEN and CDR2 is SYDVKM. CDR3 length: 13 amino acids. For the CDR3, the DNA is TGTGCCAGCATAGGAGACCCAAGGGGTGAGCAGTTCTTC. It codes for CASIGDPRGEQFF.

This clone is labeled as medium-sized. The chain uses TRBV6-1 and TRBJ1-6; 9 bases fit TRBD1. With 3 bases clipped from V and 7 bases from J, the junction kept 7 bases outside the gene matches. Germline CDR1 is MNHNS and CDR2 is SASEGT. The length of the CDR3 is 16 residues. The CDR3 nucleotides are TGTGCCAGCAGTGATCTGGGACAGGGTGTGAATTCACCCCTCCACTTT. Translation: CASSDLGQGVNSPLHF.

The chain recombines TRBV7-8 with TRBJ1-1; no clear D gene. Germline CDR1 and CDR2: SGHVS and FQNEAQ. The V gene lost 4 bases and the J gene lost 1 base, with 13 bases spanning the gap. There are 15 residues in the CDR3. Here the CDR3 reads CASSSNTLSNTEAFF. Here the CDR3 DNA reads TGTGCCAGCAGCTCGAACACCTTATCGAACACTGAAGCTTTCTTT. Variable domain in full (rest from reference TRBV7-8 and TRBJ1-1): GAGVSQSPRYKVAKRGQDVALRCDPISGHVSLFWYQQALGQGPEFLTYFQNEAQLDKSGLPSDRFFAERPEGSVSTLKIQRTQQEDSAVYLCASSSNTLSNTEAFFGQGTRLTVV.

The chain links TRBV3-1 (or the pseudogene TRBV3-2) to TRBJ2-1, with 8 bases matching TRBD2. V lost 3 bases and J lost 7; bases outside the gene matches: 8. CDR3 length: 15 amino acids. Germline V CDR1 and CDR2: LGHDT, YNNKEL (reference sequence). CDR3 region: CASSHSGGKGNEQFF. CDR3 nucleotides: TGTGCCAGCAGCCACAGCGGGGGAAAAGGGAATGAGCAGTTCTTC.

The chain carries TRBV19 and TRBJ1-1; perhaps TRBD1 as D (6 bases). The V end lost 6 bases, the J end lost 5 bases, and 16 bases lay between the germline ends. The germline V gene encodes CDR1 LNHDA and CDR2 SQIVND (reference sequence). CDR3 length: 14 residues. DNA of the CDR3: TGTGCCAGTAGGGTAACAGGGTCTTGGACTGAAGCTTTCTTT. Translation gives CASRVTGSWTEAFF. The full variable domain, in which reference TRBV19 and TRBJ1-1 provide the parts outside the CDR3, is DGGITQSPKYLFRKEGQNVTLSCEQNLNHDAMYWYRQDPGQGLRLIYYSQIVNDFQKGDIAEGYSVSREKKESFPLTVTSAQKNPTAFYLCASRVTGSWTEAFFGQGTRLTVV.

This chain links TRBV7-8 with TRBJ1-5; tentatively, D is TRBD1 (6 bases). V was cut by 5 bases and J by 2 bases, with 13 bases left in between. The CDR3 is 15 residues long. Germline loops: CDR1 SGHVS, CDR2 FQNEAQ. CDR3 sequence (DNA): TGTGCCAGCAGCCCCCGGGGGGCGGGCAATCAGCCCCAGCATTTT. It yields the protein CASSPRGAGNQPQHF.

V usage is TRBV6-1 and J usage is TRBJ1-2, with a weak D call TRBD1 (6 bases). CDR3 length: 16 residues. Germline V CDR1 and CDR2: MNHNS, SASEGT. V was shortened by 0 bases and J by 3 bases, with 14 bases between the two germline ends. CDR3 bases: TGTGCCAGCAGTGAAGCGCTAGGACAGACGTACTATGGCTACACCTTC. The encoded protein is CASSEALGQTYYGYTF.

This clone was seen only a few times. The V and J genes are TRBV19 and TRBJ1-2; no clear D. CDR3 length: 16 amino acids. Germline CDR1 reads LNHDA; CDR2 reads SQIVND (reference sequence). Between the trimmed V and J ends, which lost 4 bases and 0 bases, there was a span of 15 bases. The CDR3 loop is CASSRAGGGANYGYTF. The CDR3 DNA is TGTGCCAGTAGTAGGGCGGGCGGAGGAGCTAACTATGGCTACACCTTC.

V usage is TRBV21-1 and J usage is TRBJ2-7; the table's D gene call, TRBD2, was not cross checked with the DNA. TRBV21-1 is a pseudogene. CDR3 length: 17 residues. The CDR3 spells CASSSPMKKCLSDEQYF. In DNA, the CDR3 is TGTGCCAGCAGCAGTCCAATGAAAAAATGTCTCAGCGACGAGCAGTACTTC.

The gene calls are TRBV18 and TRBJ1-4; 7 nucleotides agree with TRBD1. V trimming: 3 bases; J trimming: 5 bases; junction bases outside the gene matches: 0. The CDR3 sequence is 13 residues long. Germline CDR1 and CDR2: KGHSH and LQKENI. This CDR3 reads CASSPTGNEKLFF. The CDR3 DNA reads as TGTGCCAGCTCACCGACAGGGAATGAAAAACTGTTTTTT.

The chain joins TRBV6-5 to TRBJ1-4; possibly TRBD1 for D (6 bases). The ends were cut back, 5 bases at V and 13 bases at J, with 14 bases in the middle. The CDR3 sequence is 12 residues long. CDR1 is MNHEY and CDR2 is SVGAGI in the germline V gene. The CDR3: CASSPRTDRLFF. CDR3 nucleotides: TGTGCCAGCAGTCCCCGGACAGATAGACTGTTTTTT.

The chain employs TRBV12-5 and TRBJ2-3; D might be TRBD1 (6 bases). CDR1 and CDR2 from the germline V gene are LGHNT and FRNRAP. V lost 3 bases and J 3 bases, leaving 16 bases between the germline ends. This CDR3 comprises 16 residues. CDR3 protein: CASGLGRGLLTDTQYF. The CDR3, as DNA: TGTGCTAGTGGTTTAGGCAGGGGCCTACTTACAGATACGCAGTATTTT. Full variable domain (outside the CDR3, taken from reference TRBV12-5 and TRBJ2-3): DARVTQTPRHKVTEMGQEVTMRCQPILGHNTVFWYRQTMMQGLELLAYFRNRAPLDDSGMPKDRFSAEMPDATLATLKIQPSEPRDSAVYFCASGLGRGLLTDTQYFGPGTRLTVL.

CDR3 nucleotide sequence: TGTGCCAGTAGTATTGAGCCCCCAGGCGTCACAGATACGCAGTATTTT. Translated, it gives CASSIEPPGVTDTQYF. V is TRBV19 and J is TRBJ2-3, with D hard to call. V gave up 3 bases and J gave up 2 bases, with 15 bases separating them. Germline assignment: CDR1 LNHDA and CDR2 SQIVND (reference sequence). There are 16 residues in the CDR3.